This T cell receptor (beta chain) comes out of a study of cytomegalovirus exposure and HLA in healthy donors. 60 Vbeta and 13 Jbeta primers were used in PCR. Profiling relied on immunoSEQ multiplex PCR, and the TCRdb table lists in-frame clones only, not all of them. The sample has 200,000 or so clones, more than 65% seen once. CDR1 is MNHEY, CDR2 SVGAGI, per germline. This CDR3 is 13 amino acids long. V lost 6 bases, J lost 4 bases, and 13 bases lay in between. This TCR was recovered from a woman aged 25 to 39 in good health and CMV-seropositive. V and J are TRBV6-5 and TRBJ2-7, with D tentatively TRBD2 (6 bases). Sequencing was performed on PBMCs. The CDR3 DNA is TGTGCCAGCAGGGCAGGGACTCTATACGAGCAGTACTTC. This gives the protein CASRAGTLYEQYF.